This T cell receptor (beta chain) was captured in a study of preoperative IRX-2 immunotherapy in early breast cancer. Germline V gene sequence: CDR1 LGHNA, CDR2 YNFKEQ. V shed 5 bases and J shed 7 bases, with 12 bases lying between them. This CDR3 comprises 12 residues. Noted treatment: preoperative locoregional IRX-2 cytokine immunotherapy. Patients received preoperative, locoregional IRX-2 cytokine immunotherapy in a phase Ib study. Sequenced by immunoSEQ multiplex PCR; TCRdb stores in-frame clones only, minus some. The data contain 20,000 to 30,000 clones, 80% to 90% of them singletons. This specimen was tumor tissue, taken after IRX-2 immunotherapy. This chain connects TRBV4-2 to TRBJ2-7; TRBD1 or TRBD2 may be the D gene (5 bases each). The TCR sequence derives from a human donor with breast cancer. The CDR3 protein is CASSSRGEEQYF. Written as DNA, the CDR3 is TGTGCCAGCAGCTCAAGGGGAGAAGAGCAGTACTTC.